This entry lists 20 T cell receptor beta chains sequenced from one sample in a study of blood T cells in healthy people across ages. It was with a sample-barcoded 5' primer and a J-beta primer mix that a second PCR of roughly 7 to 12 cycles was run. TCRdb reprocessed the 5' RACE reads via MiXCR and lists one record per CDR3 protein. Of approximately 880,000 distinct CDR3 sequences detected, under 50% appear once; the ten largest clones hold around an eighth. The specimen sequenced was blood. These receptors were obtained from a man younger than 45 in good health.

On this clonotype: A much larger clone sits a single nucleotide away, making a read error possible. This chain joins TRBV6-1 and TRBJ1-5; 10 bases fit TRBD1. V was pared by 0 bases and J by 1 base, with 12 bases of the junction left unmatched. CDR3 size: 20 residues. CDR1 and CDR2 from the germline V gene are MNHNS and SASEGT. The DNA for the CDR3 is TGTGCCAGCAGTGAAGCGCGGGGGGACAGGGGTCGTAGGAGCAATCAGCCCCAGCATTTT. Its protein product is CASSEARGDRGRRSNQPQHF.

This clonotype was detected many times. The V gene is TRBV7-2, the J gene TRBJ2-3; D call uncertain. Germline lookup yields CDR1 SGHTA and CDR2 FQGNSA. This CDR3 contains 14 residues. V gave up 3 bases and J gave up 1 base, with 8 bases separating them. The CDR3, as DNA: TGTGCCAGCAGCTTCCAGCGAGGCACAGATACGCAGTATTTT. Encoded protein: CASSFQRGTDTQYF. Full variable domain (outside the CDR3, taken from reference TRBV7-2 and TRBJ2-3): GAGVSQSPSNKVTEKGKDVELRCDPISGHTALYWYRQSLGQGLEFLIYFQGNSAPDKSGLPSDRFSAERTGGSVSTLTIQRTQQEDSAVYLCASSFQRGTDTQYFGPGTRLTVL.

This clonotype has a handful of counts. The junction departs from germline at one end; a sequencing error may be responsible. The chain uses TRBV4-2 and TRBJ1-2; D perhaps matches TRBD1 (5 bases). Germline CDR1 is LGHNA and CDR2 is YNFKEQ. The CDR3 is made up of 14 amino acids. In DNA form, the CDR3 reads TGCGCCAGCAGCCAAGTGGGGACCAACTATGGCTACACCTTC. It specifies CASSQVGTNYGYTF.

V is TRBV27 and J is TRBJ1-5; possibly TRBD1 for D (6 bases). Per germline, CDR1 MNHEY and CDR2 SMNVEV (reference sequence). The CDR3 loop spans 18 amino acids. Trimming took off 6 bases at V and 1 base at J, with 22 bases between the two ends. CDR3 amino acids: CASRPAGATRGSNQPQHF. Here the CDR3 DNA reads TGTGCCAGCAGACCCGCGGGGGCCACTCGGGGGAGCAATCAGCCCCAGCATTTT.

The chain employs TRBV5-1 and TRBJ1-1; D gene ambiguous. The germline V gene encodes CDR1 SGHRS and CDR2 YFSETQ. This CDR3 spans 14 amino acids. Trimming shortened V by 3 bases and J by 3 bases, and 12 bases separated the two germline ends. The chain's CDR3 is CASSSPGSYTEAFF. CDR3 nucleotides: TGCGCCAGCAGCTCCCCCGGGTCCTACACTGAAGCTTTCTTT.

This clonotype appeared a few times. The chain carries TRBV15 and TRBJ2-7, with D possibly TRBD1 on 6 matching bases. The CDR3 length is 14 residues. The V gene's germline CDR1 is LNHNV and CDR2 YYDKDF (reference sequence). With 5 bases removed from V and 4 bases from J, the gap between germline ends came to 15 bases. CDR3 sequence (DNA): TGTGCCACCAGCGGAAGGGACAAGCCTTACGAGCAGTACTTC. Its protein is CATSGRDKPYEQYF.

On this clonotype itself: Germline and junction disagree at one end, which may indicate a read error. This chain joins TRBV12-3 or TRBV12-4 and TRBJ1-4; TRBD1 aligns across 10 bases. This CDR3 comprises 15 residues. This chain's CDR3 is CAGRDRGPGSEKLFF. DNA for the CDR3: TGCGCCGGCAGGGACAGGGGCCCTGGGAGTGAAAAACTGTTTTTT.

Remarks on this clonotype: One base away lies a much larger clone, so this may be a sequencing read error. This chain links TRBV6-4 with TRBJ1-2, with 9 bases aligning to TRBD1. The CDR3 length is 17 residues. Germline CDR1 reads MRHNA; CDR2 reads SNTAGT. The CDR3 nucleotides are TGTGCCAACAGTGACTCTCAGAACAGGGGGCCCGCGTCCGGCTACACCTTC. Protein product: CANSDSQNRGPASGYTF.

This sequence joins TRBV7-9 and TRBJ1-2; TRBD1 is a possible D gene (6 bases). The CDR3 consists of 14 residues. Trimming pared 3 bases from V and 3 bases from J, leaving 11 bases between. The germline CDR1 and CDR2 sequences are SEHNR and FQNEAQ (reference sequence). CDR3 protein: CASSFLQGDYGYTF. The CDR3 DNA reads TGTGCCAGCAGCTTCCTACAGGGAGACTATGGCTACACCTTC.

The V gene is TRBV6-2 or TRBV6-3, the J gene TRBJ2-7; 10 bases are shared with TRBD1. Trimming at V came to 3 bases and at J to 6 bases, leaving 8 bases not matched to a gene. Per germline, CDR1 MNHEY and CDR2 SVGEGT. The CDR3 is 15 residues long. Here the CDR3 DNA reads TGTGCCAGCAGTTATGTTGGGACAGGGGCCTTCGAGCAGTACTTC. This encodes CASSYVGTGAFEQYF.

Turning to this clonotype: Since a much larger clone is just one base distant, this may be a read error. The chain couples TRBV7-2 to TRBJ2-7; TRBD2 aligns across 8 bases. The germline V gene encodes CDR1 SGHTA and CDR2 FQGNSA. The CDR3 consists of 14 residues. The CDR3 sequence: CASSVAGNPYEQYF. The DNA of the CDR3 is TGTGCCAGCAGCGTAGCGGGGAATCCCTACGAGCAGTACTTC.

The CDR3 loop reads CASSYSTGLSEQYF. The CDR3 bases are TGTGCCAGCAGTTACTCGACGGGACTTAGCGAGCAGTACTTC. This chain uses TRBV6-2 or TRBV6-3 with TRBJ2-4; TRBD2 is a possible D gene (6 bases). The J call is uncertain, as TRBJ2-7 better fits the DNA end. CDR1 is MNHEY, CDR2 SVGEGT, per germline. The CDR3 length is 14 residues.

CDR3 in DNA: TGCAGTGCTAAGGCTCCGGGACAGAAGGGGGGGGAGCAGTACTTC. Translating gives CSAKAPGQKGGEQYF. The chain couples TRBV20-1 to TRBJ2-7; either TRBD1 or TRBD2 may fit D (7 bases each). CDR1 and CDR2 (germline): DFQATT, SNEGSKA (reference sequence). The length of the CDR3 is 15 residues. Trimming shortened V by 4 bases and J by 7 bases, and 23 bases separated the two germline ends.

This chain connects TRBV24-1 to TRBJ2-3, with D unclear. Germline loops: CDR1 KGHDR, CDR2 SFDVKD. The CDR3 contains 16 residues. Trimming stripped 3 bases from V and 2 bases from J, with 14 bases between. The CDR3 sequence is CATSDRDVRTTDTQYF. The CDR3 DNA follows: TGTGCCACCAGTGATCGAGACGTCCGGACCACAGATACGCAGTATTTT.

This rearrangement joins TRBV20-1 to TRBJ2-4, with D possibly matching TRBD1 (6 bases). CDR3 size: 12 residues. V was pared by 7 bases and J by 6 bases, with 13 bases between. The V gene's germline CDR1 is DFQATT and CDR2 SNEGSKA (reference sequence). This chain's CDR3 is CSGADRRNIQYF. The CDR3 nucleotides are TGCAGTGGGGCGGACAGAAGAAACATTCAGTACTTC.

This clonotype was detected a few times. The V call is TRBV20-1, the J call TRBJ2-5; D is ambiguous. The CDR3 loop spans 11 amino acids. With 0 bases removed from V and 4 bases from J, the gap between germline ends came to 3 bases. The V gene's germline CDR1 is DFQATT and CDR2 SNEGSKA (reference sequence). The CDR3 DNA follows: TGCAGTGCTAGAGATCCAGAGACCCAGTACTTC. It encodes CSARDPETQYF.

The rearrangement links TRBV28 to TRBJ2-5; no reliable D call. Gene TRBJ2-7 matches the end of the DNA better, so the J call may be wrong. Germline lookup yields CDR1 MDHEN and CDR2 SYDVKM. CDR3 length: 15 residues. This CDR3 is CASKTAEGLGYEQYF. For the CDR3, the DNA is TGTGCCAGCAAGACGGCGGAAGGATTAGGCTACGAGCAGTACTTC.

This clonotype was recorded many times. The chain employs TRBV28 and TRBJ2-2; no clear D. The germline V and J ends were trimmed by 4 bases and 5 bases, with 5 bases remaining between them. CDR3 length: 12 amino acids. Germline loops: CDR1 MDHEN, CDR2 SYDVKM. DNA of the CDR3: TGTGCCAGCAGTTCTAGTACCGGGGAGCTGTTTTTT. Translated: CASSSSTGELFF. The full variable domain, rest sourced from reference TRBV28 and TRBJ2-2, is DVKVTQSSRYLVKRTGEKVFLECVQDMDHENMFWYRQDPGLGLRLIYFSYDVKMKEKGDIPEGYSVSREKKERFSLILESASTNQTSMYLCASSSSTGELFFGEGSRLTVL.

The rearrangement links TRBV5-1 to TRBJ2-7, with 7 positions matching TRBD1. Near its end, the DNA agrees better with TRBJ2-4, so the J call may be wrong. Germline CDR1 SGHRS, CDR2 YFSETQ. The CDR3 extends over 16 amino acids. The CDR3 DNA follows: TGCGCCAGCAGCACTATGACAGGGTCGAGCGGAAACATTCAGTACTTC. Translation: CASSTMTGSSGNIQYF.

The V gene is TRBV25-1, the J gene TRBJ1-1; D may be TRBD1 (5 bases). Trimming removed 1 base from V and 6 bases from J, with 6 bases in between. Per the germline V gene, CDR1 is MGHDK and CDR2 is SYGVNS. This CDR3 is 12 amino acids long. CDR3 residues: CASSEWGAEAFF. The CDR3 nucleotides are TGTGCCAGCAGTGAATGGGGGGCTGAAGCTTTCTTT.